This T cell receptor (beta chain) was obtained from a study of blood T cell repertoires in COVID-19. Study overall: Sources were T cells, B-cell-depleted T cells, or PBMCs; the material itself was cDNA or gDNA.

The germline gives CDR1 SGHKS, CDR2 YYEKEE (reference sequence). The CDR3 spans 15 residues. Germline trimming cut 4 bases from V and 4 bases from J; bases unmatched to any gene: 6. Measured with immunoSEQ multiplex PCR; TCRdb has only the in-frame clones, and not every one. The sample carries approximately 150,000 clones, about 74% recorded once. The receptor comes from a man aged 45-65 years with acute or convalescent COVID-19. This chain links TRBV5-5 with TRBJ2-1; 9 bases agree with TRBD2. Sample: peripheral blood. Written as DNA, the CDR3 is TGTGCCAGCAGCGTAGGACTAGCGCAGTACAATGAGCAGTTCTTC. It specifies CASSVGLAQYNEQFF. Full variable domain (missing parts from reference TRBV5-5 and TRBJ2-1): DAGVTQSPTHLIKTRGQQVTLRCSPISGHKSVSWYQQVLGQGPQFIFQYYEKEERGRGNFPDRFSARQFPNYSSELNVNALLLGDSALYLCASSVGLAQYNEQFFGPGTRLTVL.